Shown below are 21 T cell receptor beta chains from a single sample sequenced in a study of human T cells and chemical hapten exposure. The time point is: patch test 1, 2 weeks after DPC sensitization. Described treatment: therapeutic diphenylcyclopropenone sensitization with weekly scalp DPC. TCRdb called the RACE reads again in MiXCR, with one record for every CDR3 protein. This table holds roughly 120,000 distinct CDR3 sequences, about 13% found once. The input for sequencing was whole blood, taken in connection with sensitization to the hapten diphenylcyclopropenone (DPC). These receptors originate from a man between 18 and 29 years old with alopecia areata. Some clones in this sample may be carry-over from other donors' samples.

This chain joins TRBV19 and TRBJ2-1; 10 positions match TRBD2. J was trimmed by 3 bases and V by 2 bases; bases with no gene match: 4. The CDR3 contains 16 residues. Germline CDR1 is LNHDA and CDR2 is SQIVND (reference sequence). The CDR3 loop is CASSIYSSGGYNEQFF. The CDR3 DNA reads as TGTGCCAGTAGTATATATTCTAGCGGGGGCTACAATGAGCAGTTCTTC.

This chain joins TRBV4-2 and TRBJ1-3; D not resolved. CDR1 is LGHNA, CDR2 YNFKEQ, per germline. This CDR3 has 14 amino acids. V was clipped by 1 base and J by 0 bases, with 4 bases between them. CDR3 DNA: TGTGCCAGCAGCCAAGTCAGCTCTGGAAACACCATATATTTT. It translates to CASSQVSSGNTIYF.

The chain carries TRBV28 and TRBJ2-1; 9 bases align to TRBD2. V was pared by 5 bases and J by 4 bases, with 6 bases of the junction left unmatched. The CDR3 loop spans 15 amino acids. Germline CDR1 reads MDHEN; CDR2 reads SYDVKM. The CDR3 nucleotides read TGTGCCAGCAGTCCCCTAGCGGGGCCTTACAATGAGCAGTTCTTC. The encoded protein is CASSPLAGPYNEQFF.

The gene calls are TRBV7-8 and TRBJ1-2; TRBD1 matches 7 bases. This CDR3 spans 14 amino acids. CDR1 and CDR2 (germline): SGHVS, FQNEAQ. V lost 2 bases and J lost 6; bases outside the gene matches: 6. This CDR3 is CASSLTVQGDGYTF. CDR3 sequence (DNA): TGTGCCAGCAGCTTAACGGTGCAGGGGGATGGCTACACCTTC.

The CDR3 DNA follows: TGTGCCAGCAGTTACATGGACAGACAAACAGATACGCAGTATTTT. It specifies CASSYMDRQTDTQYF. The chain has TRBV6-6 and TRBJ2-3, with D perhaps matching TRBD1 (6 bases). This CDR3 is built from 15 residues. Germline CDR1 reads MNHNY; CDR2 reads SVGAGI (reference sequence). Trimming stripped 2 bases from V and 3 bases from J, with 12 bases between.

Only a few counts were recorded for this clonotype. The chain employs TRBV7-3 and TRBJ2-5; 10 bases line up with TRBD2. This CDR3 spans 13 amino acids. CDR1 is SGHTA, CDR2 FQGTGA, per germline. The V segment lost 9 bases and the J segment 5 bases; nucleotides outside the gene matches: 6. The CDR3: CASSGGLEETQYF. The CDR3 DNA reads TGTGCCAGTAGCGGGGGGCTGGAGGAGACCCAGTACTTC.

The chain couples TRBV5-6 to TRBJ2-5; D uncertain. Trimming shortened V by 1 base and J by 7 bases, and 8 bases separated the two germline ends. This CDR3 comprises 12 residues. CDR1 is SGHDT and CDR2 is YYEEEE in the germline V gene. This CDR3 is CASSLPVGTQYF. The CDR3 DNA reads TGTGCCAGCAGCTTGCCGGTTGGGACCCAGTACTTC.

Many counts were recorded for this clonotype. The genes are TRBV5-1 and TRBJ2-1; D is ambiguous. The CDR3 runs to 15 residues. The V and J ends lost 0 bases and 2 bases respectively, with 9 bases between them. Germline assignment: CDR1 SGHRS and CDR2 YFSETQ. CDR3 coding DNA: TGCGCCAGCAGCTTGGTCCTGGGAACCTACAATGAGCAGTTCTTC. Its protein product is CASSLVLGTYNEQFF. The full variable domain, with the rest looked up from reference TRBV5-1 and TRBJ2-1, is KAGVTQTPRYLIKTRGQQVTLSCSPISGHRSVSWYQQTPGQGLQFLFEYFSETQRNKGNFPGRFSGRQFSNSRSEMNVSTLELGDSALYLCASSLVLGTYNEQFFGPGTRLTVL.

CDR3 coding DNA: TGTGCCACCAGCACCCGGACAGGGGCCAACTATGGCTACACCTTC. Encoded protein: CATSTRTGANYGYTF. The rearrangement uses TRBV15 and TRBJ1-2; 9 nucleotides align to TRBD1. CDR1 is LNHNV, CDR2 YYDKDF, per germline (reference sequence). This CDR3 comprises 15 residues. The V and J ends lost 4 bases and 2 bases, in that order; junction bases with no gene match: 5.

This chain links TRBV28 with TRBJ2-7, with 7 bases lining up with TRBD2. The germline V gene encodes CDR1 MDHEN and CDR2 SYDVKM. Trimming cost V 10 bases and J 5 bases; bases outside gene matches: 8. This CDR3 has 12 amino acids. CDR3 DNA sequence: TGTGCCACGCGGGGAGGGTCTGACGAGCAGTACTTC. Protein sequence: CATRGGSDEQYF. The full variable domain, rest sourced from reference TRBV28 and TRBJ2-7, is DVKVTQSSRYLVKRTGEKVFLECVQDMDHENMFWYRQDPGLGLRLIYFSYDVKMKEKGDIPEGYSVSREKKERFSLILESASTNQTSMYLCATRGGSDEQYFGPGTRLTVT.

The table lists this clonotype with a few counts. CDR3 sequence (DNA): TGTGCCAGTCAGGGTCGTGAGCAGTTCTTC. Translation: CASQGREQFF. This chain joins TRBV7-9 and TRBJ2-1; D is possibly TRBD1 (5 bases). The V end lost 9 bases, the J end lost 9 bases, and 9 bases lay between the germline ends. The CDR3 spans 10 residues. Germline V gene data show CDR1 as SEHNR and CDR2 as FQNEAQ (reference sequence).

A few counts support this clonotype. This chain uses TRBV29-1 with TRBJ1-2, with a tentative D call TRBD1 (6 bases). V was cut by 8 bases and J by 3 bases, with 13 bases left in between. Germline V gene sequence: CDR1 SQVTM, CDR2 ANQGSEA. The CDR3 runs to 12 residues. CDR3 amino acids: CSSTGHDYGYTF. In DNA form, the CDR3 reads TGCAGCTCAACAGGGCATGACTATGGCTACACCTTC.

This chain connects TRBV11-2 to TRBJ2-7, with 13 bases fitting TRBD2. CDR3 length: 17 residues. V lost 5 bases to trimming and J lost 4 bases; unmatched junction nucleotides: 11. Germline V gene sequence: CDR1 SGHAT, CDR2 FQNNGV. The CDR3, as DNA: TGTGCCAGCAGCGGGGAGACTAGCGGGGGGTCCCGTTACGAGCAGTACTTC. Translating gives CASSGETSGGSRYEQYF.

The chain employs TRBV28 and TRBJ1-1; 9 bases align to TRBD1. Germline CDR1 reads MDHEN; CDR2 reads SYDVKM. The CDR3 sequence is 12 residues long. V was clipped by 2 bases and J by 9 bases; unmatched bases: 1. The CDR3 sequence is CASSLGTGQAFF. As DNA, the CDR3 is TGTGCCAGCAGTTTAGGGACAGGGCAAGCTTTCTTT. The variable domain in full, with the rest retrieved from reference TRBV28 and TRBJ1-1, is DVKVTQSSRYLVKRTGEKVFLECVQDMDHENMFWYRQDPGLGLRLIYFSYDVKMKEKGDIPEGYSVSREKKERFSLILESASTNQTSMYLCASSLGTGQAFFGQGTRLTVV.

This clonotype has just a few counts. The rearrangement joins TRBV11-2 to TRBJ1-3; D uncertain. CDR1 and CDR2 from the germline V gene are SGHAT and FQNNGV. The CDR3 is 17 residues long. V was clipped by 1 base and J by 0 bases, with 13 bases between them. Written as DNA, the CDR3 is TGTGCCAGCAGCTTAGTCCTGGACCCTACCTCTGGAAACACCATATATTTT. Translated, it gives CASSLVLDPTSGNTIYF. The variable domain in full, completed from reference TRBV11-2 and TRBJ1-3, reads EAGVAQSPRYKIIEKRQSVAFWCNPISGHATLYWYQQILGQGPKLLIQFQNNGVVDDSQLPKDRFSAERLKGVDSTLKIQPAKLEDSAVYLCASSLVLDPTSGNTIYFGEGSWLTVV.

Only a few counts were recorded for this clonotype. The CDR3 loop is CASSKEGGRGLSFYEQYV. The CDR3 nucleotides read TGTGCCAGCAGCAAAGAGGGGGGCCGAGGACTTAGCTTCTACGAGCAGTACGTC. V gene TRBV21-1 combines with J gene TRBJ2-7; no check of the table's D call, TRBD1, against the DNA was made. TRBV21-1 constitutes a pseudogene. The CDR3 is made up of 18 amino acids.

The CDR3 loop reads CASSQPSTTGMGEKLFF. CDR3 coding DNA: TGCGCCAGCAGCCAACCCTCCACAACAGGGATGGGAGAAAAACTGTTTTTT. This chain connects TRBV4-3 to TRBJ1-4; tentative D call: TRBD1 (6 bases). In germline, CDR1 is LGHNA, CDR2 YSLEER. The V and J ends lost 2 bases and 8 bases respectively, with 21 bases between them. The CDR3 covers 17 residues.

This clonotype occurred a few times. CDR3 DNA sequence: TGTGCCAGCTCACCAGCGCTTAACACTGAAGCTTTCTTT. It translates to CASSPALNTEAFF. The gene calls are TRBV18 and TRBJ1-1; no clear D. CDR3 length equals 13 residues. The germline CDR1 and CDR2 sequences are KGHSH and LQKENI. V was trimmed by 2 bases and J by 2 bases, leaving 6 bases between them.

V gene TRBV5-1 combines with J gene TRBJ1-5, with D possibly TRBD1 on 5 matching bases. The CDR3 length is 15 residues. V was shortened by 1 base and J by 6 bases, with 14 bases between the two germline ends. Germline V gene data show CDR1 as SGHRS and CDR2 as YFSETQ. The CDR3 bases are TGCGCCAGCAGCTTGTTTCCCCAGGGCTCTCAGCCCCAGCATTTT. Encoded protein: CASSLFPQGSQPQHF.

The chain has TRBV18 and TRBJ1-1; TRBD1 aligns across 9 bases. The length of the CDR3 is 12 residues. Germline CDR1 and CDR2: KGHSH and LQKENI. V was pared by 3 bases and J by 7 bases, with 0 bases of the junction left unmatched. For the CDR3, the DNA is TGTGCCAGCTCACCGACAGGGGGTGAAGCTTTCTTT. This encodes CASSPTGGEAFF. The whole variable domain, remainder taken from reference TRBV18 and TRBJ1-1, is NAGVMQNPRHLVRRRGQEARLRCSPMKGHSHVYWYRQLPEEGLKFMVYLQKENIIDESGMPKERFSAEFPKEGPSILRIQQVVRGDSAAYFCASSPTGGEAFFGQGTRLTVV.

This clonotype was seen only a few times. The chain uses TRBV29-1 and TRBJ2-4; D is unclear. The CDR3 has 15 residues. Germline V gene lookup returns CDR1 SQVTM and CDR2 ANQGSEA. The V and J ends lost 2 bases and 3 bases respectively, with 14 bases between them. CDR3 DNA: TGCAGCGTTGAAAACACCCTTATGGGCAAAAACATTCAGTACTTC. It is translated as CSVENTLMGKNIQYF.